A single sample is the source of the 11 T cell receptor beta chains below, sequenced in a study of naive and memory T cell subsets. General study results and limits: Possibly reflecting memory cells re-expressing CD45RA, a few larger clonotypes occurred in naive repertoires, especially CD8.

These TCRs' antigens remain unknown. An equimolar mix of two oligonucleotides served as the beta constant-region primer for TRBC1 and TRBC2. Four rounds of PCR amplified the ligated cDNA using nested alpha and beta constant-region primers plus SP2. TCRdb passed the UMI-ligation and nested PCR reads through MiXCR, listing each CDR3 protein once. The sample includes 98,000 or so distinct CDR3 sequences, approximately 14% of them seen just once. Sample: naive CD8+ T cells from blood. These receptors were obtained from a human donor in good health.

This sequence joins TRBV11-2 and TRBJ2-7; 7 bases are a match to TRBD1. The CDR3 is 13 amino acids. V lost 5 bases and J lost 6; bases outside the gene matches: 7. The germline V gene encodes CDR1 SGHAT and CDR2 FQNNGV. The CDR3 here is CASSAWDSSEQYF. CDR3 DNA: TGTGCCAGCAGCGCATGGGACAGCTCCGAGCAGTACTTC.

This clonotype was seen repeatedly, ten times or more. The J gene is TRBJ2-1, the V gene TRBV20-1; 12 bases are shared with TRBD2. Germline V gives CDR1 DFQATT, CDR2 SNEGSKA (reference sequence). The trim removed 3 bases at V and 8 bases at J, leaving 5 bases unmatched. The CDR3 runs to 14 residues. CDR3 loop: CSASPTSGSYEQFF. CDR3 nucleotide sequence: TGCAGTGCTAGCCCGACTAGCGGGAGTTATGAGCAGTTCTTC.

The V gene is TRBV27, the J gene TRBJ2-7, with D perhaps being TRBD1 or TRBD2 (5 bases each). The V gene's germline CDR1 is MNHEY and CDR2 SMNVEV (reference sequence). The CDR3 sequence is 13 residues long. V lost 6 bases and J lost 4, with 13 bases in between. CDR3: CASRGVPEYEQYF. The DNA of the CDR3 is TGTGCCAGCAGGGGGGTCCCCGAGTACGAGCAGTACTTC.

The chain joins TRBV12-3 or TRBV12-4 to TRBJ1-1; possible D gene TRBD1, 5 bases. V dropped 8 bases and J dropped 4 bases, with 14 bases sitting between them. The CDR3 extends over 13 amino acids. CDR3 sequence (DNA): TGTGCCAGCCAGGGCGTCGGTGGCACTGAAGCTTTCTTT. It translates to CASQGVGGTEAFF.

The V and J genes are TRBV9 and TRBJ2-1, with TRBD2 matching over 9 bases. Germline CDR1 is SGDLS and CDR2 is YYNGEE. CDR3 length: 15 residues. The V and J ends lost 0 bases and 6 bases, in that order; junction bases with no gene match: 4. CDR3 sequence: CASSVVAGGPNEQFF. In nucleotides, the CDR3 is TGTGCCAGCAGCGTAGTGGCGGGGGGGCCCAATGAGCAGTTCTTC.

This clonotype was seen a handful of times. The chain links TRBV2 to TRBJ1-1; 7 nucleotides align to TRBD1. V was clipped by 8 bases and J by 2 bases; unmatched bases: 8. In germline, CDR1 is SNHLY, CDR2 FYNNEI. The CDR3 has 14 residues. The CDR3 DNA reads as TGTGCCAGCCTGGAGGGACAGACTAACACTGAAGCTTTCTTT. Residues: CASLEGQTNTEAFF.

In this sample, this clonotype turned up a few times. The chain has TRBV10-3 and TRBJ2-7; possible D gene TRBD1, 6 bases. CDR1 and CDR2 (germline): ENHRY, SYGVKD. Trimming cost V 3 bases and J 4 bases, with 19 bases left between them. The length of the CDR3 is 16 residues. The CDR3 here is CAISEPTGQVQYEQYF. CDR3 nucleotides: TGTGCCATCAGTGAACCTACGGGACAAGTCCAGTACGAGCAGTACTTC.

In its sample, this clonotype was seen a few times. The chain couples TRBV20-1 to TRBJ1-5, with 8 bases identical to TRBD1. This CDR3 spans 15 amino acids. V gave up 6 bases and J gave up 4 bases; unmatched junction bases: 11. Germline V gene lookup returns CDR1 DFQATT and CDR2 SNEGSKA (reference sequence). The CDR3 loop reads CSAQTWTGTNQPQHF. The DNA for the CDR3 is TGCAGTGCCCAGACCTGGACAGGGACAAATCAGCCCCAGCATTTT.

This clonotype was seen repeatedly, ten times or more. The chain has TRBV9 and TRBJ2-1; D is perhaps TRBD2 (6 bases). Trimming stripped 4 bases from V and 9 bases from J, with 11 bases between. The CDR3 is 12 amino acids. CDR1 is SGDLS, CDR2 YYNGEE, per germline. CDR3 protein: CASSWDSSEQFF. The CDR3 nucleotides are TGTGCCAGCAGCTGGGACTCGTCTGAGCAGTTCTTC.

This clonotype was found many times. The gene calls are TRBV20-1 and TRBJ2-2; 11 bases agree with TRBD1. The CDR3 is made up of 13 amino acids. Per germline, CDR1 DFQATT and CDR2 SNEGSKA (reference sequence). The CDR3 region has the DNA TGCAGCGGGACAGGGGGTGACACCGGGGAGCTGTTTTTT. Translated: CSGTGGDTGELFF.

This clonotype was seen at least ten times. The genes are TRBV2 and TRBJ2-3; D is unclear. Germline assignment: CDR1 SNHLY and CDR2 FYNNEI. V was pared by 1 base and J by 3 bases, with 14 bases between. CDR3 length: 16 residues. In DNA, the CDR3 is TGTGCCAGCAGTGAAGTTCTAGGTCTAAAAACAGATACGCAGTATTTT. Translation gives CASSEVLGLKTDTQYF.